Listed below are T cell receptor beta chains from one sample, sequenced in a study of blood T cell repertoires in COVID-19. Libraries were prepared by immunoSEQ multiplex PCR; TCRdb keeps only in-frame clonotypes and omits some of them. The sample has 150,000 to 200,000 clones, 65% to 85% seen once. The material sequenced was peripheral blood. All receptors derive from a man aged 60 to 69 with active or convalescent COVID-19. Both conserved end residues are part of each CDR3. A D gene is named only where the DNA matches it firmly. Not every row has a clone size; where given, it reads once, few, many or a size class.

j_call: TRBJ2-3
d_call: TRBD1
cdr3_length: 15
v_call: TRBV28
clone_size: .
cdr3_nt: TGTGCCAGCAGTACCGGGACAGGGCACACAGATACGCAGTATTTT
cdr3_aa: CASSTGTGHTDTQYF

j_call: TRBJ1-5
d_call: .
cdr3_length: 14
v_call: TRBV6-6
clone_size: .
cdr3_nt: TGTGCCAGCAGTTACTCCGCGGGAAATCAGCCCCAGCATTTT
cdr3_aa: CASSYSAGNQPQHF

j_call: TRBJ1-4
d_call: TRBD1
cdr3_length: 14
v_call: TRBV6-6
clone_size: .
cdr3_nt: TGTGCCAGCAGTGCGACAGGGGGCCATGAAAAACTGTTTTTT
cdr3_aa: CASSATGGHEKLFF

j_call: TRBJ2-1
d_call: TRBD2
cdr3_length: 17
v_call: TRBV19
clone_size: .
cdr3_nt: TGTGCCAGTAGTATTCGGACTAGCGGGAGGTCCTACAATGAGCAGTTCTTC
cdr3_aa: CASSIRTSGRSYNEQFF

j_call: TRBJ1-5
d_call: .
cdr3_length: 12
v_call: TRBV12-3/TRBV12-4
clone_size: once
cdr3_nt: TGTGCCAGCAGTACAGGGAATCAGCCCCAGCATTTT
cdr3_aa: CASSTGNQPQHF

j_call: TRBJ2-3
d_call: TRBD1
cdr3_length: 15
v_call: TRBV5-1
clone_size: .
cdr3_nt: TGCGCCAGCAGCAAGGGGACAGGGAAAACAGATACGCAGTATTTT
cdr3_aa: CASSKGTGKTDTQYF

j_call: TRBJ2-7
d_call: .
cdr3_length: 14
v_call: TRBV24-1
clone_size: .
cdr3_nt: TGTGCCACCAGTGCCCGGGACGGGACATACGAGCAGTACTTC
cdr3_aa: CATSARDGTYEQYF

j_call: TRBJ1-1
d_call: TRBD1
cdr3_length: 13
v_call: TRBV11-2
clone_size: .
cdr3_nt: TGTGCCAGCAGCCCGGGACAGGCGGCATCGGCTTTCTTT
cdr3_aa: CASSPGQAASAFF

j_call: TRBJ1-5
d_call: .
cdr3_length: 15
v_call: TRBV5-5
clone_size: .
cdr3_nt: TGTGCCAGCAGCTTGTACCCAGATAGCAATCAGCCCCAGCATTTT
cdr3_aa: CASSLYPDSNQPQHF

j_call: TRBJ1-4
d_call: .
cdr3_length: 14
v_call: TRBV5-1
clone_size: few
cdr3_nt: TGCGCCAGCAGCTTGACGGCAACTAATGAAAAACTGTTTTTT
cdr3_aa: CASSLTATNEKLFF

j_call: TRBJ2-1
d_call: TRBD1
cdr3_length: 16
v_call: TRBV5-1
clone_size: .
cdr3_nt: TGCGCCAGCAGCGCCAGGCACTCAGGGGGCCGGTATGAGCAGTTCTTC
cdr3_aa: CASSARHSGGRYEQFF

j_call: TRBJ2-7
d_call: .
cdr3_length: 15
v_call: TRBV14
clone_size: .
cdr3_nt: TGTGCCAGCAGCCAAGGGCCCGGGGGGCTTATTATCCAGTACTTC
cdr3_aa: CASSQGPGGLIIQYF

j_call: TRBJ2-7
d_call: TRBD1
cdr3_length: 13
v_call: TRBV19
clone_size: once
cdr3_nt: TGTGCCAGTAGTGCACAGGGGGCTCACGAGCAGTACTTC
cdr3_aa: CASSAQGAHEQYF

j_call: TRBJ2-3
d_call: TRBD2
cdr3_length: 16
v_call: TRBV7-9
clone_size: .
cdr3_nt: TGTGCCAGCAGCTTAGCCGGGACTAGGGGGACAGATACGCAGTATTTT
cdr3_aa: CASSLAGTRGTDTQYF

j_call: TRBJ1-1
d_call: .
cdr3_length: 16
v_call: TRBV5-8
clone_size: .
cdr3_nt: TGTGCCAGCAGCTTGTTGGGGGCTAGGGGGAACACTGAAGCTTTCTTT
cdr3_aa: CASSLLGARGNTEAFF

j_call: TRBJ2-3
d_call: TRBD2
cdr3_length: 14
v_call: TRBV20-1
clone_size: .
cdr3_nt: TGCAGTGCTAGTGCAGCGGGGGGGGCAGATACGCAGTATTTT
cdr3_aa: CSASAAGGADTQYF

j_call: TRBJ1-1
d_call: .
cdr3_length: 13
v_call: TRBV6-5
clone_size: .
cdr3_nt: TGTGCCAGCAGGGCCGGACAGAGCACTGAAGCTTTCTTT
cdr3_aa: CASRAGQSTEAFF

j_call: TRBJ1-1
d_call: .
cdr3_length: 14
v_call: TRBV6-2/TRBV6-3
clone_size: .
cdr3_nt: TGTGCCAGCAGTCTTCAGGGGCAGAACACTGAAGCTTTCTTT
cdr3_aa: CASSLQGQNTEAFF

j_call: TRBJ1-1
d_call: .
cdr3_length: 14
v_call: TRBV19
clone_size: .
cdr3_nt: TGTGCCAGTAGTACGACTCGACGGGACACTGAAGCTTTCTTT
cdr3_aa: CASSTTRRDTEAFF

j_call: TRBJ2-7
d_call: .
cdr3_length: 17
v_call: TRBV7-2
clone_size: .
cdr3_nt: TGTGCCAGCAGCTTACAGCACAGGGGCGGGACCTCCTACGAGCAGTACTTC
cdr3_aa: CASSLQHRGGTSYEQYF

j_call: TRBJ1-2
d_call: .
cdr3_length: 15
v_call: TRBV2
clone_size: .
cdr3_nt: TGTGCCAGCAGTGAAGCTCCGGGATTTTGGGATGGCTACACCTTC
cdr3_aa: CASSEAPGFWDGYTF

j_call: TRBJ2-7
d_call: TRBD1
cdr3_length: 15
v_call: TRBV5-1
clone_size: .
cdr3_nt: TGCGCCAGCAGCTTGTACGGGGACAGCTCCTACGAGCAGTACTTC
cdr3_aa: CASSLYGDSSYEQYF

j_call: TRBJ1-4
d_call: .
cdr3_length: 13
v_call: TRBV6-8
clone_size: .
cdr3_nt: TGTGCCAGCGGGGGGGACGGAGGTGAAAAACTGTTTTTT
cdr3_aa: CASGGDGGEKLFF

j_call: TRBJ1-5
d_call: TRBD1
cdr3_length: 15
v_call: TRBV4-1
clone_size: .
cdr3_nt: TGCGCCAGCAGCCGAAACAGGGGAAGCAATCAGCCCCAGCATTTT
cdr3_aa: CASSRNRGSNQPQHF

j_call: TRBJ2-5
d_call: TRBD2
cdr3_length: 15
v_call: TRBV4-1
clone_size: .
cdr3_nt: TGCGCCAGCAGCCACCAATCGGGGGGACGGGAGACCCAGTACTTC
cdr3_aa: CASSHQSGGRETQYF

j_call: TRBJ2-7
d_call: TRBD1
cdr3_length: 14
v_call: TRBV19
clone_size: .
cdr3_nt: TGTGCCAGTTCCATAGTGGGACAGGAGTACGAGCAGTACTTC
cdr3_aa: CASSIVGQEYEQYF

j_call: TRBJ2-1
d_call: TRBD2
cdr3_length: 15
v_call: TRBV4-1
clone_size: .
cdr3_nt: TGCGCCAGCAGCCAAGGGGGACTAGCCTACAATGAGCAGTTCTTC
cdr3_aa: CASSQGGLAYNEQFF

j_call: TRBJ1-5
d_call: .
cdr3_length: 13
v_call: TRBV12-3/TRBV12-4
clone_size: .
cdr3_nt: TGTGCCAGCAGTTTAGCAGGGGATCAGCCCCAGCATTTT
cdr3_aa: CASSLAGDQPQHF

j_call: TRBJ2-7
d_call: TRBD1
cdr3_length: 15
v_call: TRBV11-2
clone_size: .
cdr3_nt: TGTGCCAGCAGCTTCCTCAGACAGGGGGCTGTCAGGGAGTACTTC
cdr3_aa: CASSFLRQGAVREYF